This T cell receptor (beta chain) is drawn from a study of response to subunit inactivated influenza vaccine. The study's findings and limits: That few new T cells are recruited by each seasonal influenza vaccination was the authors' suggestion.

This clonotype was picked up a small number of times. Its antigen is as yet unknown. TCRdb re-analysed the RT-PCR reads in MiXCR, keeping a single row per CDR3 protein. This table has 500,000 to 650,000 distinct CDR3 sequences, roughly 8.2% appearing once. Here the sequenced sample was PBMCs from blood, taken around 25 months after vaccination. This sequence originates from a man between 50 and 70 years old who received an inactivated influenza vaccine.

CDR3 nucleotide sequence: TGCGCCAGCACCGGCAGAGTAAGGGATCGAGAGACCCAGTACTTC. It translates to CASTGRVRDRETQYF. The chain carries TRBV5-1 and TRBJ2-5; no firm D call. Trimming shortened V by 6 bases and J by 4 bases, and 19 bases separated the two germline ends. The CDR3 has 15 residues. CDR1 is SGHRS and CDR2 is YFSETQ in the germline V gene.